This section outlines one TCR beta chain sequence together with its context. The target antigen is unknown. The record originates from a study of shared clonotypes between healthy human individuals. Study results and caveats: Generation of non-shared clonotypes was less probable than generation of clonotypes shared by all four donors. Shared clonotypes: about 5% naive CD4, roughly 3.5% naive CD8, about 2.4% memory CD4, under 0.45% memory CD8.

For every subset, genomic DNA was evenly distributed across several immunoSEQ plates. Assay: immunoSEQ multiplex PCR; the TCRdb copy retains only in-frame clones and omits some. This table holds around 2.5 million clones, roughly 93% found once. This CDR3 comprises 18 residues. Trimming removed 5 bases from V and 0 bases from J; junction bases left unmatched: 13. The germline gives CDR1 SGHTA, CDR2 FQGTGA. J is TRBJ2-5 and V is TRBV7-3; 9 bases fit TRBD1. The specimen sequenced was naive CD4+ T cells from PBMCs. The subset: CD45RA+ positively selected. This clonotype was obtained from a man between 18 and 35 years old in good health. Some clones in this sample may be carry-over from other donors' samples. The CDR3: CASSPSRDRVGYQETQYF. The CDR3 bases are TGTGCCAGCAGCCCGTCCCGGGACAGGGTGGGGTACCAAGAGACCCAGTACTTC.